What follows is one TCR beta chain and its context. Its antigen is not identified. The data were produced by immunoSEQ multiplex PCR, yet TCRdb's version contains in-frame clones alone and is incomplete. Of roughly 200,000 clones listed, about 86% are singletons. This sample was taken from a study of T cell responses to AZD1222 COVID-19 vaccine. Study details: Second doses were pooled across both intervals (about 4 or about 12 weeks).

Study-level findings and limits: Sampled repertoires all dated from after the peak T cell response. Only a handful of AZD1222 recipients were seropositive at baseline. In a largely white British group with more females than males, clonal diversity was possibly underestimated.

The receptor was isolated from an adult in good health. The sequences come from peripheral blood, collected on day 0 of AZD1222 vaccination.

CDR3 loop: CASSGRLRGLAYGYTF. The CDR3 coding sequence is TGTGCCAGCAGCGGGAGGCTCCGGGGGCTTGCGTATGGCTACACCTTC. The genes are TRBV5-6 and TRBJ1-2; possible D gene TRBD1, 6 bases. The V end lost 4 bases, the J end lost 5 bases, and 21 bases lay between the germline ends. In germline, CDR1 is SGHDT, CDR2 YYEEEE. CDR3 length: 16 residues.